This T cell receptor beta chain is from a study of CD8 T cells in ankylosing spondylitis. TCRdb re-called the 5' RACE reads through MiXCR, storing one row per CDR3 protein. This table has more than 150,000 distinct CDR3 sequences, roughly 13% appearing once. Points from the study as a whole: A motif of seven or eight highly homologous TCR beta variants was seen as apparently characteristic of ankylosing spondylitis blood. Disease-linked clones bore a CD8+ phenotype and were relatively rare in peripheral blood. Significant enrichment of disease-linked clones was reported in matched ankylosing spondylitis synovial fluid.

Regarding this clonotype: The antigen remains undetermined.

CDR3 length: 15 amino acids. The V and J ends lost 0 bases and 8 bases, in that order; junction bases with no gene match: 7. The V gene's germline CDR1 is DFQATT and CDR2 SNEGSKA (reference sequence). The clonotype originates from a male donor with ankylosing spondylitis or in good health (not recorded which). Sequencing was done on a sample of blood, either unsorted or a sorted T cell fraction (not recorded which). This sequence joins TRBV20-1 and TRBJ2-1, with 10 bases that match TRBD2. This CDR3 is CSARDSSGLADEQFF. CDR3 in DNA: TGCAGTGCTAGAGATAGCAGCGGACTAGCGGATGAGCAGTTCTTC.